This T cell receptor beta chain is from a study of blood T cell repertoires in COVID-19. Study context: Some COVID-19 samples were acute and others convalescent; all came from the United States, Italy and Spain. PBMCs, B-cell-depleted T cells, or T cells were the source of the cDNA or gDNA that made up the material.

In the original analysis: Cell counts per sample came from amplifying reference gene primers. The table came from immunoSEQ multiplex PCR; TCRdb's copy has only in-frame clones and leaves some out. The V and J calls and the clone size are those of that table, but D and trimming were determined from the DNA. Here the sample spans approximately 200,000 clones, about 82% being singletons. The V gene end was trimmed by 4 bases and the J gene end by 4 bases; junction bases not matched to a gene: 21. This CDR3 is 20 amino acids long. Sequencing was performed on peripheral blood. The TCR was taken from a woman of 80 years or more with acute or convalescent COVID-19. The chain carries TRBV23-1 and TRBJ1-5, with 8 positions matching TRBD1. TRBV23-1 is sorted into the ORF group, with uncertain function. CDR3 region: CASSPSRGPGARVTNQPQHF. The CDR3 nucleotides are TGCGCCAGCAGTCCCAGCAGGGGGCCTGGGGCCAGGGTAACTAATCAGCCCCAGCATTTT.